One sample yielded the 21 T cell receptor beta chains listed below, sequenced in a study of PD-L1 blockade in urothelial cancer. The method was immunoSEQ multiplex PCR; TCRdb's version includes in-frame clones alone and lacks a portion of them. The repertoire holds 70,000 to 75,000 clones, with roughly 90% as singletons. Time point here: pretreatment peripheral blood. Sequences were derived from PBMCs, sampled around atezolizumab (anti-PD-L1) treatment. Receptors were obtained from a man in his sixties or seventies with urothelial cancer.

The chain carries TRBV5-1 and TRBJ1-1; 8 bases line up with TRBD1. The junction had 6 bases not matched to a gene; V was cut back by 4 bases and J by 1 base. CDR1 SGHRS and CDR2 YFSETQ come from the germline V gene. CDR3 length: 15 residues. In DNA form, the CDR3 reads TGCGCCAGCAGCCCGGACGGGACAGGGAACACTGAAGCTTTCTTT. Its protein is CASSPDGTGNTEAFF.

Note on this clone: Distinct nucleotide sequences in the sample also encode this CDR3. The chain combines TRBV5-1 with TRBJ2-3; the D gene is possibly TRBD2 (6 bases). The length of the CDR3 is 14 residues. From germline, CDR1 is SGHRS and CDR2 YFSETQ. V was shortened by 0 bases and J by 3 bases, with 8 bases between the two germline ends. The CDR3 sequence: CASSLGGGTDTQYF. The CDR3 DNA reads TGCGCCAGCAGCTTGGGGGGAGGAACAGATACGCAGTATTTT.

The chain carries TRBV19 and TRBJ1-4, with a weak D call TRBD1 (6 bases). The germline V gene encodes CDR1 LNHDA and CDR2 SQIVND (reference sequence). V was pared by 6 bases and J by 8 bases, with 19 bases between. The CDR3 extends over 15 amino acids. CDR3 region: CASSGTQGRNEKLFF. The DNA of the CDR3 is TGTGCCAGTAGCGGGACACAGGGACGCAACGAAAAACTGTTTTTT.

This clone occurred a few times. This CDR3 reads CASSPRGYYGYTF. In DNA, the CDR3 is TGCGCCAGCAGCCCCCGGGGGTACTATGGCTACACCTTC. The rearrangement links TRBV5-1 to TRBJ1-2; possible D gene TRBD1, 5 bases. This CDR3 comprises 13 residues. Germline CDR1 and CDR2: SGHRS and YFSETQ. V was clipped by 4 bases and J by 3 bases, with 10 bases between them.

The rearrangement joins TRBV11-2 to TRBJ2-6, with D maybe TRBD1 (5 bases). The V gene's germline CDR1 is SGHAT and CDR2 FQNNGV. CDR3 length: 16 residues. The ends were cut back, 3 bases at V and 0 bases at J, with 9 bases in the middle. The DNA of the CDR3 is TGTGCCAGCAGCTTCCGACAGAACTCTGGGGCCAACGTCCTGACTTTC. It yields the protein CASSFRQNSGANVLTF.

This sequence joins TRBV28 and TRBJ1-2; D call uncertain. This CDR3 has 13 residues. V lost 7 bases, J lost 5 bases, and 14 bases lay in between. Germline assignment: CDR1 MDHEN and CDR2 SYDVKM. This chain's CDR3 is CASTIKRGYGYTF. The CDR3 DNA reads as TGTGCCAGCACCATCAAACGAGGGTATGGCTACACCTTC.

This chain connects TRBV12-5 to TRBJ1-1; D is possibly TRBD1 (5 bases). In germline, CDR1 is LGHNT, CDR2 FRNRAP. The CDR3 length is 14 residues. V was shortened by 5 bases and J by 3 bases, with 13 bases between the two germline ends. The CDR3 nucleotides are TGTGCTAGTGGTAGCCGGGGCGGGGACACTGAAGCTTTCTTT. Its translation is CASGSRGGDTEAFF.

The rearrangement joins TRBV2 to TRBJ1-5, with D uncertain. Germline CDR1 and CDR2: SNHLY and FYNNEI. The CDR3 covers 11 residues. V lost 6 bases to trimming and J lost 4 bases, with 4 bases between them. In DNA, the CDR3 is TGTGCCAGCAGGAGGAATCAGCCCCAGCATTTT. Translating it yields CASRRNQPQHF.

This chain uses TRBV28 with TRBJ2-7; 14 nucleotides align to TRBD2. The J segment lost 4 bases and the V segment lost 7 bases, leaving 6 bases of the junction unmatched. From germline, CDR1 is MDHEN and CDR2 SYDVKM. The CDR3 runs to 15 residues. The CDR3 DNA sequence: TGTGCCAGCACCATAGGGACTAGCGGGAGATACGAGCAGTACTTC. It specifies CASTIGTSGRYEQYF.

This clone was observed a single time. The junction departs from germline at one end; a sequencing error may be responsible. The chain has TRBV6-1 and TRBJ2-3; a possible D gene is TRBD2 (6 bases). Germline CDR1 reads MNHNS; CDR2 reads SASEGT. The CDR3 spans 15 residues. The CDR3 here is CASSLSGSITDTRYF. CDR3 in DNA: TGTGCCAGCTCTTTGTCCGGGAGTATCACAGATACGCGGTATTTT.

The chain carries TRBV7-6 and TRBJ2-3; 14 nucleotides match TRBD2. Trimming removed 5 bases from V and 3 bases from J; junction bases left unmatched: 7. CDR3 length: 17 amino acids. Germline values: CDR1 SGHVS, CDR2 FNYEAQ. For the CDR3, the DNA is TGTGCCAGCAGCAGAGGGACTAGCGGGAGTATAACAGATACGCAGTATTTT. This translates into CASSRGTSGSITDTQYF.

The V gene is TRBV19, the J gene TRBJ2-3; possible D gene TRBD1, 6 bases. There are 16 residues in the CDR3. Per the germline V gene, CDR1 is LNHDA and CDR2 is SQIVND (reference sequence). V gave up 4 bases and J gave up 2 bases, with 16 bases separating them. The CDR3 protein is CASSRRTVTSTDTQYF. The CDR3 region has the DNA TGTGCCAGTAGTAGGCGGACAGTCACCTCCACAGATACGCAGTATTTT.

The V and J genes are TRBV2 and TRBJ2-3, with 7 bases identical to TRBD2. V lost 3 bases and J lost 2; bases outside the gene matches: 8. CDR3 length equals 16 residues. CDR1 is SNHLY and CDR2 is FYNNEI in the germline V gene. CDR3 sequence reads: CASSDRLAAITDTQYF. The CDR3 nucleotides are TGTGCCAGCAGTGATCGCCTAGCGGCCATCACAGATACGCAGTATTTT.

The V gene is TRBV7-8, the J gene TRBJ2-7; TRBD2 matches at 9 bases. CDR3 length: 14 residues. The V gene end was trimmed by 5 bases and the J gene end by 6 bases; junction bases not matched to a gene: 8. Germline-derived CDR1 and CDR2 are SGHVS and FQNEAQ. The DNA for the CDR3 is TGTGCCAGCAGCCGTGATAGCGGGAGCGGCGAGCAGTACTTC. It encodes CASSRDSGSGEQYF.

CDR3 coding DNA: TGTGCCAGCAGTCCCCCGGGACAAAACTACGAGCAGTACTTC. It encodes CASSPPGQNYEQYF. This chain connects TRBV6-6 to TRBJ2-7; TRBD1 might be the D (6 bases). V was pared by 5 bases and J by 3 bases, with 14 bases between. The CDR3 is made up of 14 amino acids. The germline V gene encodes CDR1 MNHNY and CDR2 SVGAGI (reference sequence).

This chain links TRBV7-8 with TRBJ1-5; D might be TRBD1 (6 bases). Per the germline V gene, CDR1 is SGHVS and CDR2 is FQNEAQ. The CDR3 consists of 14 residues. V shed 5 bases and J shed 9 bases, with 17 bases lying between them. For the CDR3, the DNA is TGTGCCAGCAGCCCCACAGGGATCGGCGTGCCCCAGCATTTT. Its protein is CASSPTGIGVPQHF. Using reference TRBV7-8 and TRBJ1-5 for the parts outside the CDR3, the full variable domain is GAGVSQSPRYKVAKRGQDVALRCDPISGHVSLFWYQQALGQGPEFLTYFQNEAQLDKSGLPSDRFFAERPEGSVSTLKIQRTQQEDSAVYLCASSPTGIGVPQHFGDGTRLSIL.

The chain employs TRBV27 and TRBJ1-4, with D unresolved. Germline loops: CDR1 MNHEY, CDR2 SMNVEV (reference sequence). The CDR3 contains 14 residues. V was clipped by 2 bases and J by 1 base, with 5 bases between them. CDR3 nucleotides: TGTGCCAGCAGTTTAGGGAGAACTAATGAAAAACTGTTTTTT. Its protein product is CASSLGRTNEKLFF.

DNA of the CDR3: TGTGCCTGGAGAACAGGGATGAACACTGAAGCTTTCTTT. This sequence encodes CAWRTGMNTEAFF. V usage is TRBV30 and J usage is TRBJ1-1; maybe TRBD1 (6 bases). The V gene lost 3 bases and the J gene lost 0 bases, with 8 bases spanning the gap. This CDR3 has 13 residues. Per germline, CDR1 GTSNPN and CDR2 SVGIG (reference sequence).

The rearrangement uses TRBV5-1 and TRBJ2-7; 11 bases line up with TRBD1. J was trimmed by 5 bases and V by 4 bases; bases with no gene match: 14. CDR3 length equals 17 residues. Germline V gives CDR1 SGHRS, CDR2 YFSETQ. The CDR3 region has the DNA TGCGCCAGCAGCATCATGATAACCGGGACAGGGGGTAACGAGCAGTACTTC. It specifies CASSIMITGTGGNEQYF.

The rearrangement links TRBV19 to TRBJ2-5; a weak D match, TRBD2 (5 bases). The V end was cut by 3 bases, the J end by 0 bases, with 11 bases between. In germline, CDR1 is LNHDA, CDR2 SQIVND (reference sequence). This CDR3 has 15 amino acids. The CDR3 region has the DNA TGTGCCAGTAGTATCTTACGGGGTTACCAAGAGACCCAGTACTTC. Translated: CASSILRGYQETQYF.

This chain connects TRBV5-6 to TRBJ1-2, with TRBD1 identical over 7 bases. The CDR3 length is 13 residues. Germline values: CDR1 SGHDT, CDR2 YYEEEE. Trimming removed 0 bases from V and 4 bases from J; junction bases left unmatched: 0. The CDR3 loop is CASSLDRGYGYTF. CDR3 DNA sequence: TGTGCCAGCAGCTTGGACAGGGGCTATGGCTACACCTTC.